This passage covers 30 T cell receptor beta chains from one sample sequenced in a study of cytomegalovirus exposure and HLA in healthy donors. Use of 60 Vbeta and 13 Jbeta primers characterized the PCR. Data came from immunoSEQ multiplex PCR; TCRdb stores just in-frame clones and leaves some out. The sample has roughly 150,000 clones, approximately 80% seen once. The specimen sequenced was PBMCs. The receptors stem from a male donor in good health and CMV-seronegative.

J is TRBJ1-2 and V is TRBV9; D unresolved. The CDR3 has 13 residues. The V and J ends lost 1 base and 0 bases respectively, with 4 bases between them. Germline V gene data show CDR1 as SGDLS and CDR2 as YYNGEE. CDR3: CASSVTTNYGYTF. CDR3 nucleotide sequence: TGTGCCAGCAGCGTAACTACTAACTATGGCTACACCTTC.

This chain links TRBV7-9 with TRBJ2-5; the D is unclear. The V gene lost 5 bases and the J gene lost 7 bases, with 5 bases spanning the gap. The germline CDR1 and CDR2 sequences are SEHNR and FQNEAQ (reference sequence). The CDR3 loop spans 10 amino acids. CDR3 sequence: CASSAGTQYF. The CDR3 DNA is TGTGCCAGCAGCGCAGGGACCCAGTACTTC.

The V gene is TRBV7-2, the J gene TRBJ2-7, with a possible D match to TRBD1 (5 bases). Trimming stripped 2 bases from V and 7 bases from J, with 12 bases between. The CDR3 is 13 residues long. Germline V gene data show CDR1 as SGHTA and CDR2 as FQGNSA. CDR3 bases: TGTGCCAGCAGCTTACAAAATGCAGGGGAGCAGTACTTC. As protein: CASSLQNAGEQYF.

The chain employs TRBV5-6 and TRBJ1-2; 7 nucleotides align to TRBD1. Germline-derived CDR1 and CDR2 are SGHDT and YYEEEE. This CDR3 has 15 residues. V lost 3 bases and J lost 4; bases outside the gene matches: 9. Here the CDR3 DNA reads TGTGCCAGCAGCTCTCAGGGACAGAGACCCTATGGCTACACCTTC. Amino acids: CASSSQGQRPYGYTF.

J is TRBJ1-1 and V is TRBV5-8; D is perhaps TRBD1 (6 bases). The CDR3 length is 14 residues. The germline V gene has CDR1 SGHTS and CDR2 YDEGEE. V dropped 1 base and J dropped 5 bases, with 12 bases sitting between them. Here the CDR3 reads CASSLIQGSTEAFF. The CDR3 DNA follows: TGTGCCAGCAGCTTGATCCAGGGGTCGACTGAAGCTTTCTTT.

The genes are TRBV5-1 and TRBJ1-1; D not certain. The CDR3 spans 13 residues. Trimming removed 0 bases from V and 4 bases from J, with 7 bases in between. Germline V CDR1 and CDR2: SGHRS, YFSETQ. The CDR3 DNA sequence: TGCGCCAGCAGCTTGGACGGGAGCACTGAAGCTTTCTTT. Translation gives CASSLDGSTEAFF.

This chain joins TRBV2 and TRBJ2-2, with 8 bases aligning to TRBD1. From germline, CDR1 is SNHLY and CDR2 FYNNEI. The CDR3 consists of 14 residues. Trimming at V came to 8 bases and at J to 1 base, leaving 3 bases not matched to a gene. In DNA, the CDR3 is TGTGCCAGCCAGGACAGGGAGAACACCGGGGAGCTGTTTTTT. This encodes CASQDRENTGELFF.

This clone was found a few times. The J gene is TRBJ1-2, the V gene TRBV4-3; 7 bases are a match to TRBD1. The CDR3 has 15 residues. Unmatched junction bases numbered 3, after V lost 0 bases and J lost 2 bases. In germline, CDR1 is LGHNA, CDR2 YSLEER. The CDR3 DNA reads TGCGCCAGCAGCCAAGACCTGGGACAGAACTATGGCTACACCTTC. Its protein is CASSQDLGQNYGYTF.

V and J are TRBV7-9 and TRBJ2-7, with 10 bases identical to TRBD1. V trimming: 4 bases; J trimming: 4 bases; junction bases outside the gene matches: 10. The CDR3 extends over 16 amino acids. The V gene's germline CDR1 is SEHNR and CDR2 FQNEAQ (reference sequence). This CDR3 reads CASSSWRGQGTYEQYF. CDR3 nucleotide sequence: TGTGCCAGCAGCTCTTGGCGGGGACAGGGGACTTACGAGCAGTACTTC.

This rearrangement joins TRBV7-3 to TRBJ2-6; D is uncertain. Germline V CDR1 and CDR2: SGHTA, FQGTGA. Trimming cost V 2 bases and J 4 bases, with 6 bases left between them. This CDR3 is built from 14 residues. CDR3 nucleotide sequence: TGTGCCAGCAGCTTACAGAGGGGGGCCAACGTCCTGACTTTC. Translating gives CASSLQRGANVLTF.

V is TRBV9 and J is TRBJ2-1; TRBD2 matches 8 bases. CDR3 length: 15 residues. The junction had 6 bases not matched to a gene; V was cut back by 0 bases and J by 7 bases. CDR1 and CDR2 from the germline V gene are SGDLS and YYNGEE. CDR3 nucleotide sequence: TGTGCCAGCAGCGTAGACCAGCGGGGGTTGAATGAGCAGTTCTTC. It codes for CASSVDQRGLNEQFF.

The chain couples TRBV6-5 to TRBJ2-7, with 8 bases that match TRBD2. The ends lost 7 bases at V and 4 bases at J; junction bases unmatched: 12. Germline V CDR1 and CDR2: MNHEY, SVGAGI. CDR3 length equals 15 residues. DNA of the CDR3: TGTGCCAGCAACAGCGGGAGACCTCCCAATTACGAGCAGTACTTC. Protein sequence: CASNSGRPPNYEQYF.

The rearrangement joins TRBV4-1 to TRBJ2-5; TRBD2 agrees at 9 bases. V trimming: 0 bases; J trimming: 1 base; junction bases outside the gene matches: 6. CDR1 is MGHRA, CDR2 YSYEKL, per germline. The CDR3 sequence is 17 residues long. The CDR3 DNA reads TGCGCCAGCAGCCAAGATTACTTAGCGGGAGTCCAAGAGACCCAGTACTTC. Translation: CASSQDYLAGVQETQYF.

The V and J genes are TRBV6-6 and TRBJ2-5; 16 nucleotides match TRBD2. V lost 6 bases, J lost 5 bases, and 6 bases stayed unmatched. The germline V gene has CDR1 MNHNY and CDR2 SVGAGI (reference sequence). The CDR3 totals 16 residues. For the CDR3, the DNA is TGTGCCAGCAGGCCGGGACTAGCGGGGGGGCCGGAGACCCAGTACTTC. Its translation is CASRPGLAGGPETQYF.

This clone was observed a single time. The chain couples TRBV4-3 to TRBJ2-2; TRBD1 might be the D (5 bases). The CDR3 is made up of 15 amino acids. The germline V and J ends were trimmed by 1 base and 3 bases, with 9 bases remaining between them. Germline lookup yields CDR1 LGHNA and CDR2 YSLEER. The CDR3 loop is CASSQAQGHTGELFF. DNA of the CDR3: TGCGCCAGCAGCCAAGCTCAGGGCCACACCGGGGAGCTGTTTTTT.

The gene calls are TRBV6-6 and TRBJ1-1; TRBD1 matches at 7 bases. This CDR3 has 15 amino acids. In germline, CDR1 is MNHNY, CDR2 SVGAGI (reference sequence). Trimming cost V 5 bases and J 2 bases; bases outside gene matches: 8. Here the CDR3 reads CASSHGGQRNTEAFF. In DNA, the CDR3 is TGTGCCAGCAGTCACGGGGGACAGAGAAACACTGAAGCTTTCTTT.

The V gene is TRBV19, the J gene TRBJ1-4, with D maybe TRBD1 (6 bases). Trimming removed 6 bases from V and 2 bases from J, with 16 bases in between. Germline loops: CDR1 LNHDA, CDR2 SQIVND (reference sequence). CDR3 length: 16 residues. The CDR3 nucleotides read TGTGCCAGTAGCGGGAACAGGGTTGGGACTAATGAAAAACTGTTTTTT. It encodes CASSGNRVGTNEKLFF.

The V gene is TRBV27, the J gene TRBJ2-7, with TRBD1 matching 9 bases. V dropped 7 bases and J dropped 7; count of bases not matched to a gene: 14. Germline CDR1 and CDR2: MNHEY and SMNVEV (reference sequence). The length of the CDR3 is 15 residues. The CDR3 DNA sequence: TGTGCCAGCAAGGCGGGGGACAGGGATCGCAGTGAGCAGTACTTC. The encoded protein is CASKAGDRDRSEQYF.

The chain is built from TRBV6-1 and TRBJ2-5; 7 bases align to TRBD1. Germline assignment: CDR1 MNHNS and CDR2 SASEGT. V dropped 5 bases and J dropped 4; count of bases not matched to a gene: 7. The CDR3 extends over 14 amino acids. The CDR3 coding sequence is TGTGCCAGCAGTCCCCTGACAGGGCCAGAGACCCAGTACTTC. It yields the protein CASSPLTGPETQYF.

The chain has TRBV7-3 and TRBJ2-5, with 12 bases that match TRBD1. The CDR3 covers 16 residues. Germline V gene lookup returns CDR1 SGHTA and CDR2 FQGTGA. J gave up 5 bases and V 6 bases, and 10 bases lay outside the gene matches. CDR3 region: CASSLAGQGARETQYF. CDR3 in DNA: TGTGCCAGCAGTCTTGCGGGACAGGGGGCTAGGGAGACCCAGTACTTC.

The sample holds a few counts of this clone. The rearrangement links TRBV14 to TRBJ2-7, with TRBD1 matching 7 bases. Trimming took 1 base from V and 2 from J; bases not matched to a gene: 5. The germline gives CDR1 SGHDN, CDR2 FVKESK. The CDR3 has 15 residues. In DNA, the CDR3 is TGTGCCAGCAGCCAAGGGGGGACAGTTGCCTACGAGCAGTACTTC. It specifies CASSQGGTVAYEQYF.

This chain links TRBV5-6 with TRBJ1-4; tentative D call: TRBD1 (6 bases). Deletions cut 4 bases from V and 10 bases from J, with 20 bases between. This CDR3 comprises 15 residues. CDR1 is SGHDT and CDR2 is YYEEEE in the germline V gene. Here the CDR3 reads CASSNRQAGVGKLFF. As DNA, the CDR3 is TGTGCCAGCAGCAATAGACAGGCCGGAGTGGGAAAACTGTTTTTT.

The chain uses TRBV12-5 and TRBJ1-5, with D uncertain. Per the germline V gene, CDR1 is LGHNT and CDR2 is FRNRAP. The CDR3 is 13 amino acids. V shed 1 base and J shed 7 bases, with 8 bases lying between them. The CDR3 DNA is TGTGCTAGTGGTTTGGGAGAGAGCCAGCCCCAGCATTTT. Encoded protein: CASGLGESQPQHF.

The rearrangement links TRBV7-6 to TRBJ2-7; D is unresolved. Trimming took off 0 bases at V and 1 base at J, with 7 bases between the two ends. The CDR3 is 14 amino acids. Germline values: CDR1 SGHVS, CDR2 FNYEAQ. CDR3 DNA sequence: TGTGCCAGCAGCTTAGCTGGCAGTTCCTACGAGCAGTACTTC. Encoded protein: CASSLAGSSYEQYF. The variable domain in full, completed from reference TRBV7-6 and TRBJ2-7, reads GAGVSQSPRYKVTKRGQDVALRCDPISGHVSLYWYRQALGQGPEFLTYFNYEAQQDKSGLPNDRFSAERPEGSISTLTIQRTEQRDSAMYRCASSLAGSSYEQYFGPGTRLTVT.

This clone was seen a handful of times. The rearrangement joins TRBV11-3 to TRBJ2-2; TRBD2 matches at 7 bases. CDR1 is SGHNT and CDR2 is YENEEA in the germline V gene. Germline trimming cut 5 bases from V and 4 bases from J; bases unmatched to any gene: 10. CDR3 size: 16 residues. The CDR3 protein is CASSPGRGRGTGELFF. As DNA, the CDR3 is TGTGCCAGCAGCCCAGGGCGGGGGAGAGGCACCGGGGAGCTGTTTTTT.

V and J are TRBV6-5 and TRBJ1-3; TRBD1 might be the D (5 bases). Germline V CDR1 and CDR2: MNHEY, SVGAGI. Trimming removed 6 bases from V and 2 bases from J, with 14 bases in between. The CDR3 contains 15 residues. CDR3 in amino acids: CASSPNRNPGNTIYF. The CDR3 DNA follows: TGTGCCAGCAGCCCCAACAGGAACCCTGGAAACACCATATATTTT.

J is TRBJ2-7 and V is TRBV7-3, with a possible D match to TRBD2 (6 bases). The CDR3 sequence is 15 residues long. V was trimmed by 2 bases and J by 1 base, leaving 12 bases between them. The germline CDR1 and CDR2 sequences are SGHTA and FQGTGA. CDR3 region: CASSLQGGGSYEQYF. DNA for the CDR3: TGTGCCAGCAGCTTACAGGGAGGTGGGTCCTACGAGCAGTACTTC.

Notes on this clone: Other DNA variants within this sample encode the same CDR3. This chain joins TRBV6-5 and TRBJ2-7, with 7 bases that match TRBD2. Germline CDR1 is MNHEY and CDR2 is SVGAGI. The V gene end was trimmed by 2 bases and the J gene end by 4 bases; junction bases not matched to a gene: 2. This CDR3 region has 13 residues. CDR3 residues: CASSYRGGYEQYF. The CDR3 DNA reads TGTGCCAGCAGTTACAGGGGAGGGTACGAGCAGTACTTC.

CDR3 protein: CASSSRLAGGPGDTQYF. CDR3 nucleotides: TGTGCCAGCAGTTCACGACTAGCGGGGGGCCCTGGAGATACGCAGTATTTT. The chain uses TRBV27 and TRBJ2-3; TRBD2 aligns across 13 bases. The V and J ends lost 4 bases and 5 bases, in that order; junction bases with no gene match: 9. The CDR3 sequence is 17 residues long. CDR1 and CDR2 (germline): MNHEY, SMNVEV (reference sequence).

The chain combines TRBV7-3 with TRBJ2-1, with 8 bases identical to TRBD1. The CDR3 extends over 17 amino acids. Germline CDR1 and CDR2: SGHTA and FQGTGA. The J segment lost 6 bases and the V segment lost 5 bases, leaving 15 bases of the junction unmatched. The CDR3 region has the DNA TGTGCCAGCAGCCCAAGACCCGCGACAGGGGCAGGCAATGAGCAGTTCTTC. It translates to CASSPRPATGAGNEQFF. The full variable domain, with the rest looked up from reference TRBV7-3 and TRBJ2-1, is GAGVSQTPSNKVTEKGKYVELRCDPISGHTALYWYRQSLGQGPEFLIYFQGTGAADDSGLPNDRFFAVRPEGSVSTLKIQRTERGDSAVYLCASSPRPATGAGNEQFFGPGTRLTVL.